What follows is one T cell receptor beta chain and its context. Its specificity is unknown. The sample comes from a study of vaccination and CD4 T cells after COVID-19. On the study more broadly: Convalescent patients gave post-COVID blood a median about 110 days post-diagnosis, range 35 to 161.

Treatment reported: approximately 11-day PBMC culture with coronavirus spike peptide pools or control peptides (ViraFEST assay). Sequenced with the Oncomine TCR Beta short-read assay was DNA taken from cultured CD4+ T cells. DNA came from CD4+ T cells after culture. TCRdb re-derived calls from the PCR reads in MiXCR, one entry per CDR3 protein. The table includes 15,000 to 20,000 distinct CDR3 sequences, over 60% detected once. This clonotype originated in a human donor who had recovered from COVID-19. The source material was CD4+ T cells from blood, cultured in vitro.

The CDR3 protein is CASSLFGTARVTF. CDR3 in DNA: TGTGCCAGCAGTTTATTCGGGACGGCTCGCGTCACCTTC. The chain combines TRBV28 with TRBJ1-2, with D tentatively TRBD1 (5 bases). The ends were cut back, 1 base at V and 13 bases at J, with 16 bases in the middle. CDR3 length: 13 residues. Germline lookup yields CDR1 MDHEN and CDR2 SYDVKM.